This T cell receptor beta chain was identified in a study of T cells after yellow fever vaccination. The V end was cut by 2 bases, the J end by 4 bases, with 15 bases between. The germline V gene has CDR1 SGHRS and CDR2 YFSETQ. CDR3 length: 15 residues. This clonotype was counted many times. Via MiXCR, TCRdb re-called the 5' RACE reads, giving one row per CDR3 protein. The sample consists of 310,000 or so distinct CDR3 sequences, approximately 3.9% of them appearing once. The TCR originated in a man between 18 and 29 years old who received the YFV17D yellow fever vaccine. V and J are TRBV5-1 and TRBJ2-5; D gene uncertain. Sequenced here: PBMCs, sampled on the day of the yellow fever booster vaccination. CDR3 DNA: TGCGCCAGCAGCTTCGGCTACCTCCCCCCAGAGACCCAGTACTTC. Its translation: CASSFGYLPPETQYF.